What follows are 23 T cell receptor beta chains derived from one specimen sequenced in a study of Graves' ophthalmopathy and Graves' hyperthyroidism listed by TCRdb under 2018. The instrument given in TCRdb is Illumina HiSeq 2000. For repertoire sequencing, the TCR beta CDR3 regions were amplified from RNA transcripts. A first-round RT-PCR used HTBI primers with the Qiagen OneStep RT-PCR kit, followed by a second-round multiplex PCR, size selection and purification. In-frame beta chains were kept once TCRdb had trimmed the public reads at Q25 with fastp and called clones with MiXCR. Rows are unified per CDR3 protein, each entry keeping the most common DNA and genes. The sample records over a million distinct CDR3 sequences, less than 45% of which are singletons. Roughly 11% of the sample is in the top ten clones. The sequenced sample consisted of peripheral blood or thyroid tissue (not recorded which). The receptors were sampled from an adult man with Graves' hyperthyroidism.

This chain joins TRBV10-3 and TRBJ1-5; TRBD1 is a possible D gene (5 bases). The CDR3 extends over 14 amino acids. Trimming shortened V by 6 bases and J by 7 bases, and 16 bases separated the two germline ends. Germline CDR1 ENHRY, CDR2 SYGVKD. CDR3 amino acids: CAISDAVGTQPQHF. The CDR3 DNA sequence: TGTGCCATCAGCGATGCCGTTGGGACGCAGCCCCAGCATTTT.

This sequence joins TRBV12-3 or TRBV12-4 and TRBJ2-7, with 13 bases aligning to TRBD2. Losses at the gene ends were 5 bases for V and 0 bases for J; bases not matched to a gene: 4. CDR3 length: 16 amino acids. This CDR3 reads CASSRRTSGSSYEQYF. CDR3 in DNA: TGTGCCAGCAGTAGACGGACTAGCGGGAGCTCCTACGAGCAGTACTTC.

In the case of this clonotype: This is likely an artifact of a read error, given a far larger clone one base away. The rearrangement links TRBV11-2 to TRBJ2-7; D is unresolved. The CDR3 is 13 amino acids. Deletions cut 3 bases from V and 3 bases from J, with 9 bases between. Germline CDR1 and CDR2: SGHAT and FQNNGV. CDR3 sequence (DNA): TGTGCCAGCAGCTTCTCTGTCAACTACGAGCAGTACTTC. Protein: CASSFSVNYEQYF.

At least ten counts were recorded for this clonotype. The rearrangement joins TRBV10-2 to TRBJ1-2; D perhaps matches TRBD1 (5 bases). The CDR3 is 12 amino acids. The V end lost 7 bases, the J end lost 2 bases, and 8 bases lay between the germline ends. The germline V gene has CDR1 WSHSY and CDR2 SAAADI. Written as DNA, the CDR3 is TGCGCCAGCATAGACAGCAACTATGGCTACACCTTC. It is translated as CASIDSNYGYTF.

This clonotype was counted between two and nine times. This chain connects TRBV11-2 to TRBJ2-7, with D perhaps matching TRBD2 (6 bases). Germline loops: CDR1 SGHAT, CDR2 FQNNGV. The CDR3 consists of 13 residues. V was clipped by 8 bases and J by 0 bases, with 11 bases between them. The CDR3 protein is CASLGGDSYEQYF. The CDR3 DNA follows: TGTGCCAGCTTGGGGGGAGACTCCTACGAGCAGTACTTC.

With regard to this clonotype: This clone may be a read error of a much larger clone one base away. V and J are TRBV25-1 and TRBJ1-2; 9 bases match TRBD1. CDR1 is MGHDK and CDR2 is SYGVNS in the germline V gene. The CDR3 totals 17 residues. The CDR3 nucleotides are TGTGCCGGCAGCATAGGGCCGGGACAGGGTCGTCTCTATGGCTACACCTTC. The encoded protein is CAGSIGPGQGRLYGYTF.

This clonotype was recorded once. Being one base from a much bigger clone, this may be a read error. The CDR3 does not close with the conserved phenylalanine or tryptophan, likely indicating a read error. The V gene is TRBV7-8, the J gene TRBJ2-7, with 13 bases identical to TRBD2. CDR1 SGHVS and CDR2 FQNEAQ come from the germline V gene. Germline trimming cut 3 bases from V and 5 bases from J; bases unmatched to any gene: 4. The CDR3 contains 15 residues. CDR3 amino acids: CASSFGLAGVDEQYL. CDR3 nucleotide sequence: TGTGCCAGCAGCTTTGGACTAGCGGGAGTTGACGAGCAGTACCTC.

The J gene is TRBJ2-2, the V gene TRBV3-1, with 8 bases lining up with TRBD2. Losses at the gene ends were 3 bases for V and 0 bases for J; bases not matched to a gene: 3. Germline CDR1 LGHDT, CDR2 YNNKEL (reference sequence). This CDR3 region has 16 residues. CDR3 sequence reads: CASSQTGGTNTGELFF. The DNA of the CDR3 is TGTGCCAGCAGCCAGACGGGGGGGACGAACACCGGGGAGCTGTTTTTT.

In this sample, this clonotype turned up a few times. V is TRBV6-5 and J is TRBJ2-7; possible D gene TRBD2, 6 bases. The V end lost 8 bases, the J end lost 3 bases, and 11 bases lay between the germline ends. The CDR3 spans 12 residues. From germline, CDR1 is MNHEY and CDR2 SVGAGI. CDR3 amino acids: CASGGTVYEQYF. The CDR3 DNA reads TGTGCCAGCGGGGGGACGGTCTACGAGCAGTACTTC.

This clonotype was observed a few times. This rearrangement joins TRBV29-1 to TRBJ2-7; D may be TRBD1 (5 bases). CDR3 length equals 12 residues. From germline, CDR1 is SQVTM and CDR2 ANQGSEA. Between the trimmed V and J ends, which lost 7 bases and 3 bases, there was a span of 13 bases. CDR3: CSAKTAVYEQYF. CDR3 sequence (DNA): TGCAGCGCTAAGACAGCAGTCTACGAGCAGTACTTC.

In this sample, this clonotype turned up a few times. The chain combines TRBV6-4 with TRBJ1-4; tentative D call: TRBD1 (5 bases). CDR1 is MRHNA and CDR2 is SNTAGT in the germline V gene. The CDR3 length is 13 residues. The V end was cut by 5 bases, the J end by 11 bases, with 15 bases between. The CDR3 DNA follows: TGTGCCAGCAGTCTGGCAGGGAAAGGGAAACTGTTTTTT. Encoded protein: CASSLAGKGKLFF.

J is TRBJ2-7 and V is TRBV7-2; TRBD1 matches 9 bases. This CDR3 spans 17 amino acids. The trim removed 2 bases at V and 2 bases at J, leaving 10 bases unmatched. The germline gives CDR1 SGHTA, CDR2 FQGNSA. CDR3 sequence reads: CASSLRGTGFSAYEQYF. DNA for the CDR3: TGTGCCAGCAGCTTAAGGGGGACAGGGTTCAGCGCCTACGAGCAGTACTTC.

To note about this clonotype: This may arise from a read error, as a much more abundant clone is one base away. V usage is TRBV20-1 and J usage is TRBJ1-5; the D is unclear. Germline V gene sequence: CDR1 DFQATT, CDR2 SNEGSKA (reference sequence). The V end lost 5 bases, the J end lost 6 bases, and 14 bases lay between the germline ends. This CDR3 contains 13 residues. CDR3 sequence (DNA): TGCAGTGCTTCTAAGGGTAGGACTCAGCCCCAGCATTTT. Residues: CSASKGRTQPQHF.

The chain links TRBV9 to TRBJ2-2; 7 bases map to TRBD2. V lost 3 bases, J lost 0 bases, and 8 bases stayed unmatched. The CDR3 loop spans 17 amino acids. Germline V gene lookup returns CDR1 SGDLS and CDR2 YYNGEE. The chain's CDR3 is CASSEPRLAANTGELFF. Written as DNA, the CDR3 is TGTGCCAGCAGCGAACCTCGACTAGCAGCGAACACCGGGGAGCTGTTTTTT. Looking up the rest from reference TRBV9 and TRBJ2-2 gives the full variable domain: DSGVTQTPKHLITATGQRVTLRCSPRSGDLSVYWYQQSLDQGLQFLIQYYNGEERAKGNILERFSAQQFPDLHSELNLSSLELGDSALYFCASSEPRLAANTGELFFGEGSRLTVL.

This clonotype showed up just a few times. The V call is TRBV6-5, the J call TRBJ1-1; no clear D gene. In germline, CDR1 is MNHEY, CDR2 SVGAGI. This CDR3 is built from 18 residues. V lost 2 bases, J lost 2 bases, and 21 bases lay in between. Here the CDR3 reads CASSYLERRAGINTEAFF. The CDR3 region has the DNA TGTGCCAGCAGTTACCTAGAGCGAAGGGCTGGAATAAACACTGAAGCTTTCTTT.

V usage is TRBV7-2 and J usage is TRBJ1-5; D is unresolved. The V gene lost 5 bases and the J gene lost 14 bases, with 13 bases spanning the gap. The CDR3 sequence is 11 residues long. From germline, CDR1 is SGHTA and CDR2 FQGNSA. CDR3 DNA: TGTGCCAGCAGCCCCGCCGGGTACGAGCATTTT. Translation: CASSPAGYEHF. The whole variable domain, remainder taken from reference TRBV7-2 and TRBJ1-5, is GAGVSQSPSNKVTEKGKDVELRCDPISGHTALYWYRQSLGQGLEFLIYFQGNSAPDKSGLPSDRFSAERTGGSVSTLTIQRTQQEDSAVYLCASSPAGYEHFGDGTRLSIL.

This clonotype occurred many times. The CDR3 sequence is CASSKGRTEGRASPLHF. The CDR3 DNA follows: TGTGCCAGTAGTAAAGGCCGGACGGAAGGTCGAGCTTCACCCCTCCACTTT. The chain joins TRBV19 to TRBJ1-6; D not certain. This CDR3 is 17 amino acids long. CDR1 and CDR2 from the germline V gene are LNHDA and SQIVND (reference sequence). V lost 4 bases and J lost 9, with 22 bases in between.

The gene calls are TRBV28 and TRBJ2-5, with D perhaps matching TRBD2 (6 bases). CDR3 length: 15 amino acids. CDR1 MDHEN and CDR2 SYDVKM come from the germline V gene. V was clipped by 6 bases and J by 0 bases, with 14 bases between them. DNA of the CDR3: TGTGCCAGCAGCACCGTAGGGAGGTACCAAGAGACCCAGTACTTC. Translating it yields CASSTVGRYQETQYF. Full variable domain (outside the CDR3, taken from reference TRBV28 and TRBJ2-5): DVKVTQSSRYLVKRTGEKVFLECVQDMDHENMFWYRQDPGLGLRLIYFSYDVKMKEKGDIPEGYSVSREKKERFSLILESASTNQTSMYLCASSTVGRYQETQYFGPGTRLLVL.

This clonotype was detected a few times. This rearrangement joins TRBV12-3 or TRBV12-4 to TRBJ2-7, with 9 bases identical to TRBD1. CDR3 size: 14 residues. J lost 6 bases, V lost 3 bases, and 6 bases had no gene match. The CDR3 here is CASSLDRGKLEQYF. CDR3 sequence (DNA): TGTGCCAGCAGTTTGGACAGGGGCAAGCTCGAGCAGTACTTC.

This clonotype was detected many times. The chain carries TRBV29-1 and TRBJ1-2, with 9 nucleotides matching TRBD1. The germline gives CDR1 SQVTM, CDR2 ANQGSEA. The CDR3 spans 17 residues. V gave up 5 bases and J gave up 1 base; unmatched junction bases: 14. DNA for the CDR3: TGCAGCGTTAATCCGGGACAGGGCAACCAGGATAACTATGGCTACACCTTC. This translates into CSVNPGQGNQDNYGYTF.

The chain links TRBV7-2 to TRBJ1-1; D possibly corresponds to TRBD1 (5 bases). V was pared by 7 bases and J by 7 bases, with 13 bases between. The germline V gene encodes CDR1 SGHTA and CDR2 FQGNSA. The length of the CDR3 is 12 residues. In DNA form, the CDR3 reads TGTGCCAGCATCCCCCGGGACGGTGAAGCTTTCTTT. Protein sequence: CASIPRDGEAFF.

Concerning this clonotype itself: The CDR3 end shows no conserved phenylalanine or tryptophan, and so a read error is likely. The rearrangement links TRBV7-9 to TRBJ2-5, with 9 bases aligning to TRBD1. The last part of the DNA fits TRBJ2-7 better; the J call may be wrong. The CDR3 consists of 16 residues. Looked up from germline, CDR1 is SEHNR and CDR2 is FQNEAQ (reference sequence). Here the CDR3 reads CTSSRSPGQGRNEQYS. As DNA, the CDR3 is TGTACCAGCAGTCGTTCCCCGGGACAGGGAAGGAACGAGCAGTACTCC.

A remark on this clonotype: The conserved closing phenylalanine or tryptophan is absent in this CDR3, likely reflecting a read error. The limits of the CDR3 on the DNA are not certain, so only TCRdb's listed CDR3 is given. The rearrangement links TRBV20-1 to TRBJ2-2; TRBD2 is the table's D call and was not checked against the DNA. Germline V gene sequence: CDR1 DFQATT, CDR2 SNEGSKA (reference sequence). The CDR3 is 10 amino acids in total, end residues counted. CDR3 residues: CSAEGTSGRH.